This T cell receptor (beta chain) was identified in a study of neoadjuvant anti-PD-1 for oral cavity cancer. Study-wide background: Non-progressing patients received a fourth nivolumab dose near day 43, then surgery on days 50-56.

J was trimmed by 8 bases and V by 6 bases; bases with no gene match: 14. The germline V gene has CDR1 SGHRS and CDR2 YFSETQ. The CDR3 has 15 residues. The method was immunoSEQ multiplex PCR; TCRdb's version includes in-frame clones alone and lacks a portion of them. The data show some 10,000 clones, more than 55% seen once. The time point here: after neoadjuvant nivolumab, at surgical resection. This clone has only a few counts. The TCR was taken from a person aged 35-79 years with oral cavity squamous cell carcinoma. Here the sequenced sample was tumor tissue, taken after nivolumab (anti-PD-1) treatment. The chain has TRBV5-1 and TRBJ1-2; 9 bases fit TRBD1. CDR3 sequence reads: CASTYEGQGLGGYTF. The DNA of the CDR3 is TGCGCCAGCACCTACGAGGGACAGGGCCTGGGCGGCTACACCTTC.